This TCR beta chain derives from a study of OX40 agonist ivuxolimab in advanced cancers. Whole-study findings and limits: Low normalized clonal expansion also occurred in some nonresponding patients. There was clonal expansion of CD4+ and CD8+ blood T cells by week 6 at 0.1 to 3.0 mg/kg. Expanded clones were, on average, more numerous in CD8+ T cells than in CD4+.

Measured with immunoSEQ multiplex PCR; TCRdb has only the in-frame clones, and not every one. The sample yields about 7,000 clones, around three quarters seen once. The CDR3 length is 13 residues. V lost 4 bases and J lost 6, with 14 bases in between. Per germline, CDR1 SGDLS and CDR2 YYNGEE. This clone was found a few times. Its antigen is still unknown. Sequenced here: CD4+ or CD8+ T cells sorted from blood, sampled in a trial of the OX40 agonist ivuxolimab. The chain carries TRBV9 and TRBJ2-7; D is perhaps TRBD1 or TRBD2 (5 bases each). The clonotype comes from an adult with an advanced solid tumor such as melanoma, head and neck, liver or kidney cancer. The CDR3 sequence is CASSPGTYGEQYF. The DNA of the CDR3 is TGTGCCAGCAGCCCAGGGACGTATGGCGAGCAGTACTTC.